The 7 T cell receptor beta chains below were found in one sample sequenced in a study of blood T cell repertoires in COVID-19. Assay: immunoSEQ multiplex PCR; the TCRdb copy retains only in-frame clones and omits some. The sample has tens of thousands of clones, roughly 78% seen once. The sequencing sample was made of peripheral blood. The receptor source for this set is a man aged 50-59 years with active or convalescent COVID-19.

V and J are TRBV28 and TRBJ1-5, with 10 bases fitting TRBD1. CDR3 size: 15 residues. Germline lookup yields CDR1 MDHEN and CDR2 SYDVKM. V lost 4 bases and J lost 5; bases outside the gene matches: 5. This CDR3 is CASSSAGTGDQPQHF. DNA of the CDR3: TGTGCCAGCAGTTCGGCCGGGACAGGGGATCAGCCCCAGCATTTT.

The chain has TRBV5-1 and TRBJ1-1; 11 bases fit TRBD1. CDR3 size: 15 residues. CDR1 and CDR2 from the germline V gene are SGHRS and YFSETQ. V was clipped by 2 bases and J by 4 bases; unmatched bases: 4. The CDR3 spells CASSFSGQGATEAFF. CDR3 nucleotide sequence: TGCGCCAGCAGCTTTTCAGGACAGGGGGCCACTGAAGCTTTCTTT.

The V gene is TRBV25-1, the J gene TRBJ1-2, with 9 bases matching TRBD1. The CDR3 consists of 14 residues. V lost 4 bases, J lost 6 bases, and 6 bases stayed unmatched. Germline V gene data show CDR1 as MGHDK and CDR2 as SYGVNS. DNA of the CDR3: TGTGCCAGCAGTGGCTGGACAGGGGAAAATGGCTACACCTTC. The encoded protein is CASSGWTGENGYTF.

In its sample, this clone was seen once. The rearrangement joins TRBV3-1 (or the pseudogene TRBV3-2) to TRBJ2-1; TRBD1 agrees at 10 bases. The CDR3 consists of 15 residues. J lost 7 bases, V lost 5 bases, and 8 bases had no gene match. From germline, CDR1 is LGHDT and CDR2 YNNKEL (reference sequence). The CDR3 DNA reads TGTGCCAGCAGCTCCGGACAGGGGGGAACAAATGAGCAGTTCTTC. Its protein product is CASSSGQGGTNEQFF.

This chain uses TRBV25-1 with TRBJ1-4; D is undetermined. The CDR3 contains 17 residues. Germline CDR1 reads MGHDK; CDR2 reads SYGVNS. V lost 3 bases to trimming and J lost 4 bases, with 18 bases between them. CDR3 nucleotide sequence: TGTGCCAGCAGTGAGGAGGCGACGGATTGGGTTAATGAAAAACTGTTTTTT. As protein: CASSEEATDWVNEKLFF.

This chain's CDR3 is CASSLDLEGNEKLFF. CDR3 nucleotide sequence: TGTGCCAGCAGCTTAGATTTGGAGGGCAATGAAAAACTGTTTTTT. The chain combines TRBV11-2 with TRBJ1-4; D gene uncertain. The ends were cut back, 0 bases at V and 5 bases at J, with 10 bases in the middle. The germline gives CDR1 SGHAT, CDR2 FQNNGV. The CDR3 consists of 15 residues.

This chain connects TRBV2 to TRBJ1-1; D unclear. V lost 7 bases and J 5 bases, leaving 11 bases between the germline ends. The CDR3 has 12 residues. From germline, CDR1 is SNHLY and CDR2 FYNNEI. This CDR3 reads CASTKLRTEAFF. The DNA for the CDR3 is TGTGCCAGCACCAAATTGAGGACTGAAGCTTTCTTT.